A single sample gave rise to the 15 T cell receptor beta chains below, sequenced in a study of regulatory and conventional T cells in RAG deficiency. Blood CD4+ CD25-low CD127-high conventional T cells supplied the genomic DNA template. Clones were read by immunoSEQ multiplex PCR, and TCRdb kept only the in-frame ones, dropping some. The sample shows 20,000 to 25,000 clones, around 97% of them seen only once. The sample was also reused in another study, on regulatory T cells. That work contributes: Primers: 52 TRBV forward and 13 TRBJ reverse.

Sequencing was performed on CD25- CD4+ T cells sorted from blood. These receptor sequences come from a human donor in good health.

The chain combines TRBV4-1 with TRBJ2-5; 14 nucleotides line up with TRBD2. Germline V CDR1 and CDR2: MGHRA, YSYEKL. This CDR3 has 16 amino acids. The V and J ends lost 0 bases and 4 bases, in that order; junction bases with no gene match: 1. Here the CDR3 DNA reads TGCGCCAGCAGCCAAGATGGGACTAGCGGGGGAGAGACCCAGTACTTC. Its translation is CASSQDGTSGGETQYF.

This clone was counted once. J is TRBJ2-3 and V is TRBV12-2; the listed D gene, TRBD2, was not tested against the DNA. TRBV12-2 is annotated as a pseudogene. The CDR3 contains 15 residues. This chain's CDR3 is CASRLGRLAGLTQYF. The CDR3 DNA reads TGTGCAAGTCGCTTGGGGAGACTAGCGGGGTTAACGCAGTATTTT.

This clone is a singleton in its sample. The chain combines TRBV30 with TRBJ1-1; D is undetermined. Germline V gene lookup returns CDR1 GTSNPN and CDR2 SVGIG (reference sequence). The CDR3 contains 13 residues. Trimming left V 0 bases short and J 5 bases short, with 10 bases between. CDR3 sequence (DNA): TGTGCCTGGAGTGTAGAGGGCTGGACTGAAGCTTTCTTT. It codes for CAWSVEGWTEAFF.

This clone was observed a handful of times. This sample also contains other DNA sequences that code for the same CDR3. V is TRBV6-6 and J is TRBJ2-5, with 7 bases matching TRBD1. The V gene's germline CDR1 is MNHNY and CDR2 SVGAGI (reference sequence). J gave up 3 bases and V 5 bases, and 6 bases lay outside the gene matches. This CDR3 has 14 residues. For the CDR3, the DNA is TGTGCCAGCAGTCCGGACAGGAGAGAAGAGACCCAGTACTTC. Translation: CASSPDRREETQYF.

The chain has TRBV6-5 and TRBJ1-1; no firm D call. This CDR3 is built from 15 residues. Germline V lookup: CDR1 MNHEY, CDR2 SVGAGI. Trimming stripped 5 bases from V and 1 base from J, with 14 bases between. The CDR3 protein is CASSGLETKNTEAFF. The CDR3 DNA reads as TGTGCCAGCAGTGGGCTTGAGACAAAGAACACTGAAGCTTTCTTT.

The chain uses TRBV5-6 and TRBJ1-1; D gene uncertain. Trimming removed 2 bases at V and 2 bases at J, with 7 bases between. The CDR3 is 13 amino acids. Germline lookup yields CDR1 SGHDT and CDR2 YYEEEE. The DNA of the CDR3 is TGTGCCAGCAGCTTCCAGATAAACACTGAAGCTTTCTTT. As protein: CASSFQINTEAFF.

The CDR3, as DNA: TGTGCCAGCAGGGACGGCAGGGGGACTGAAAAACTGTTTTTT. Translating it yields CASRDGRGTEKLFF. The V call is TRBV2, the J call TRBJ1-4, with TRBD1 matching over 7 bases. Germline CDR1 SNHLY, CDR2 FYNNEI. V shed 6 bases and J 7 bases; nucleotides not matched to a gene: 8. CDR3 length: 14 residues.

This clone was detected only once. The chain has TRBV4-1 and TRBJ2-3, with 12 bases aligning to TRBD2. Unmatched junction bases numbered 6, after V lost 2 bases and J lost 0 bases. The CDR3 runs 18 residues. Germline CDR1 reads MGHRA; CDR2 reads YSYEKL. The CDR3 reads CASSQWTSGAASTDTQYF. CDR3 DNA: TGCGCCAGCAGCCAATGGACTAGCGGGGCGGCTAGCACAGATACGCAGTATTTT.

V and J are TRBV6-5 and TRBJ2-1, with a tentative D call TRBD1 (5 bases). The CDR3 totals 11 residues. V was pared by 8 bases and J by 6 bases, with 8 bases between. The V gene's germline CDR1 is MNHEY and CDR2 SVGAGI. CDR3 amino acids: CASAGSNEQFF. The CDR3 DNA reads as TGTGCCAGCGCAGGGTCCAATGAGCAGTTCTTC.

The chain has TRBV5-4 and TRBJ2-3; 10 bases are a match to TRBD1. This CDR3 spans 15 amino acids. V shed 4 bases and J 4 bases; nucleotides not matched to a gene: 6. Per germline, CDR1 SGHNT and CDR2 YYREEE (reference sequence). In nucleotides, the CDR3 is TGTGCCAGCAGCAACAGACAGGGGGCGGCAGATACGCAGTATTTT. As protein: CASSNRQGAADTQYF.

This sequence joins TRBV28 and TRBJ2-7; TRBD1 matches at 7 bases. V shed 8 bases, J shed 3 bases, and the junction held 10 bases outside the gene matches. The CDR3 has 14 residues. The germline V gene has CDR1 MDHEN and CDR2 SYDVKM. The CDR3 protein is CASHPRDRYYEQYF. In nucleotides, the CDR3 is TGTGCCAGCCATCCCCGGGACAGATACTACGAGCAGTACTTC.

The chain links TRBV5-1 to TRBJ2-2; D is undetermined. V shed 0 bases and J shed 6 bases, with 6 bases lying between them. The CDR3 covers 13 residues. The germline V gene has CDR1 SGHRS and CDR2 YFSETQ. Here the CDR3 DNA reads TGCGCCAGCAGCTTGGCCCTAGCCGGGGAGCTGTTTTTT. It translates to CASSLALAGELFF.

The chain links TRBV7-2 to TRBJ1-1, with 9 bases aligning to TRBD1. Germline CDR1 reads SGHTA; CDR2 reads FQGNSA. The CDR3 contains 14 residues. The ends lost 6 bases at V and 4 bases at J; junction bases unmatched: 6. The CDR3 coding sequence is TGTGCCAGCAGTACCGGGACAGGGCGCACTGAAGCTTTCTTT. This translates into CASSTGTGRTEAFF.

The V and J genes are TRBV6-5 and TRBJ2-2; perhaps TRBD1 as D (6 bases). CDR1 and CDR2 from the germline V gene are MNHEY and SVGAGI. The CDR3 contains 13 residues. V shed 6 bases and J shed 6 bases, with 11 bases lying between them. Here the CDR3 reads CASRQGFAGELFF. CDR3 bases: TGTGCCAGCAGACAGGGTTTCGCCGGGGAGCTGTTTTTT.

The V and J genes are TRBV6-1 and TRBJ1-2; 7 nucleotides line up with TRBD1. Unmatched junction bases numbered 7, after V lost 5 bases and J lost 4 bases. CDR1 and CDR2 from the germline V gene are MNHNS and SASEGT. This CDR3 has 14 residues. The CDR3 DNA reads as TGTGCCAGCAGTCCCCAACAGGGGAGCTATGGCTACACCTTC. Translating gives CASSPQQGSYGYTF.